This TCR beta chain was sequenced in a study of graft-versus-host responses after intestinal transplantation. As for the study in general: Tacrolimus and steroids were given for 2 to 3 years to all recipients after anti-thymocyte globulin induction.

TCRdb's table, derived via immunoSEQ multiplex PCR, lists solely in-frame clones and lacks some. The sample carries over 100,000 clones, roughly 93% recorded once. Details on this clone: Antigen unknown.

The sequence came from a human donor who was the organ donor for an intestinal transplant. Source: unstimulated CD8+ T cells sorted from spleen or lymph node cells, taken before transplant.

The CDR3 region has the DNA TGTGCCAGCAGCTACGCCGGGAACTATGGCTACACCTTC. Translated: CASSYAGNYGYTF. The chain joins TRBV27 to TRBJ1-2, with D unresolved. Trimming took 6 bases from V and 2 from J, leaving 10 bases between them. CDR3 length: 13 amino acids. CDR1 and CDR2 from the germline V gene are MNHEY and SMNVEV (reference sequence).